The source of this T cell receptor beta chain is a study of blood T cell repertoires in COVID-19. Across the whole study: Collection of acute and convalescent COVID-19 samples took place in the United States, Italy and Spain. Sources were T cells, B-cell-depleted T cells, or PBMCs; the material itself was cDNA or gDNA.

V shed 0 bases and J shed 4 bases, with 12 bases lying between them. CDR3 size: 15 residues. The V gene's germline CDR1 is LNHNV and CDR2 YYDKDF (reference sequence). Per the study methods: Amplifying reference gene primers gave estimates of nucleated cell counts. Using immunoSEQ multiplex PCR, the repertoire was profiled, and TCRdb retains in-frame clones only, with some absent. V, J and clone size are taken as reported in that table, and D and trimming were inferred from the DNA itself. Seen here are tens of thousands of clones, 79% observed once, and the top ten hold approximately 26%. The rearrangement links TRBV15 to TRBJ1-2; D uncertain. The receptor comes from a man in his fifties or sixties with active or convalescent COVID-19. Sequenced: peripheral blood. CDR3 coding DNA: TGTGCCACCAGCAGAGATGCGGTCGGGGTCTATGGCTACACCTTC. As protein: CATSRDAVGVYGYTF.